This T cell receptor (beta chain) was recorded in a study of T-cell reconstitution after alpha-beta-depleted transplantation in children. Findings and limits, study-wide: The high TCRbeta diversity at day 60 in some patients came from surviving recipient T cells and thymic progenitors. About two months after transplant, alpha-beta T cells reportedly came from several hundred expanded graft clones. By one year post-transplant, T-cell counts and diversity largely arose from T cells that were newly produced.

TCRbeta library preparation incorporated unique molecular identifiers. TCRdb re-analysed the PCR reads in MiXCR, keeping a single row per CDR3 protein. The table records 200,000 to 300,000 distinct CDR3 sequences, roughly 23% of them present only once. The sample holds many counts of this clonotype. Its antigen is unidentified. Germline V CDR1 and CDR2: SGHNT, YYREEE (reference sequence). V was cut by 0 bases and J by 3 bases, with 16 bases left in between. This CDR3 has 16 amino acids. This sequence was found in a girl aged 2-10 years with Fanconi anemia, due to receive a stem cell transplant. The chain joins TRBV5-4 to TRBJ2-7, with D tentatively TRBD1 (7 bases). Sequenced material: PBMCs, taken before TCRalphabeta/CD19-depleted stem cell transplant. CDR3 nucleotides: TGTGCCAGCAGCTTGGTTAGGCAGGGGGGACTCTACGAGCAGTACTTC. It specifies CASSLVRQGGLYEQYF.